These 4 T cell receptor beta chains were sequenced from one sample in a study of blood T cell repertoires in COVID-19. Data came from immunoSEQ multiplex PCR; TCRdb stores just in-frame clones and leaves some out. The profile shows 450,000 to 500,000 clones, 70% to 90% of them singletons. Sequences were obtained from PBMCs or T cells enriched from blood (not recorded which). The receptors derive from a woman in her sixties or seventies who had recovered from COVID-19.

In this sample, this clone turned up once. The chain couples TRBV19 to TRBJ2-7, with D unresolved. This CDR3 has 14 amino acids. Trimming cost V 1 base and J 2 bases, with 9 bases left between them. Germline values: CDR1 LNHDA, CDR2 SQIVND (reference sequence). The CDR3 DNA reads TGTGCCAGTAGTATAGGAGGCAGACCCTACGAGCAGTACTTC. Its translation: CASSIGGRPYEQYF.

The chain couples TRBV10-3 to TRBJ2-3; 7 nucleotides line up with TRBD1. Per the germline V gene, CDR1 is ENHRY and CDR2 is SYGVKD. The V segment lost 6 bases and the J segment 7 bases; nucleotides outside the gene matches: 10. The CDR3 totals 14 residues. CDR3 sequence reads: CAISPETGSHTQYF. The CDR3 nucleotides are TGTGCCATCAGCCCTGAGACAGGGTCACATACGCAGTATTTT.

The genes are TRBV3-1 (or the pseudogene TRBV3-2) and TRBJ1-6, with D unresolved. Trimming took 0 bases from V and 13 from J, leaving 10 bases between them. The CDR3 covers 13 residues. Germline lookup yields CDR1 LGHDT and CDR2 YNNKEL (reference sequence). This CDR3 reads CASSQDTSGPLHF. For the CDR3, the DNA is TGTGCCAGCAGCCAAGATACTTCCGGGCCCCTCCACTTT.

This clone was recorded once. This chain links TRBV6-6 with TRBJ1-2; D uncertain. With 2 bases removed from V and 4 bases from J, the gap between germline ends came to 14 bases. CDR1 and CDR2 from the germline V gene are MNHNY and SVGAGI (reference sequence). The CDR3 contains 15 residues. In DNA, the CDR3 is TGTGCCAGCAGTTACCCCCCGCAAGCAGGCTATGGCTACACCTTC. It is translated as CASSYPPQAGYGYTF.